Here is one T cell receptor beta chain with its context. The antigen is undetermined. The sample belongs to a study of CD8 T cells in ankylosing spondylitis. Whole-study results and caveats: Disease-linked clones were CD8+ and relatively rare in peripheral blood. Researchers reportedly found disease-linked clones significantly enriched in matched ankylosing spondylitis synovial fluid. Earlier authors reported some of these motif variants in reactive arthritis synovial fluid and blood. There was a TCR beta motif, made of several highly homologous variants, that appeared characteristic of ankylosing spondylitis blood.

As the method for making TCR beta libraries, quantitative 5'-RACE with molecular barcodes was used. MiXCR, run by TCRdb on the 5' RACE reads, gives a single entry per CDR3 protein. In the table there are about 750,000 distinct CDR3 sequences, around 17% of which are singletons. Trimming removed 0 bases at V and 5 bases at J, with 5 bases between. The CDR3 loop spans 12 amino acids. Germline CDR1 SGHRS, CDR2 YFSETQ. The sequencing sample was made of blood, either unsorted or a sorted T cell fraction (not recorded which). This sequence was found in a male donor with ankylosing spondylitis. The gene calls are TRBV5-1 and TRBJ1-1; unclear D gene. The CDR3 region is CASSLGKTEAFF. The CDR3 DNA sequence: TGCGCCAGCAGCTTGGGAAAGACTGAAGCTTTCTTT. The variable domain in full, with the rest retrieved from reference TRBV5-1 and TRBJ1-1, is KAGVTQTPRYLIKTRGQQVTLSCSPISGHRSVSWYQQTPGQGLQFLFEYFSETQRNKGNFPGRFSGRQFSNSRSEMNVSTLELGDSALYLCASSLGKTEAFFGQGTRLTVV.